This T cell receptor (beta chain) is drawn from a study of T-cell reconstitution after alpha-beta-depleted transplantation in children. A TCRbeta library incorporating unique molecular identifiers was prepared. Each CDR3 protein gets one entry after TCRdb re-called the PCR reads with MiXCR. Here the sample spans 300,000 or so distinct CDR3 sequences, 9.9% being singletons. The source material was PBMCs from the stem cell graft donor, sampled from the stem cell graft. This receptor was identified in a human donor who donated a stem cell graft to a child with SCID.

The DNA of the CDR3 is TGCGCCAGCAGTGTTTCCCAGGGGATTTCGAATGAGCAGTTCTTC. As protein: CASSVSQGISNEQFF. The rearrangement links TRBV10-1 to TRBJ2-1; tentatively, D is TRBD1 (6 bases). CDR1 is WNHNN, CDR2 SYGVQD, per germline (reference sequence). The CDR3 totals 15 residues. V was pared by 4 bases and J by 7 bases, with 17 bases between.